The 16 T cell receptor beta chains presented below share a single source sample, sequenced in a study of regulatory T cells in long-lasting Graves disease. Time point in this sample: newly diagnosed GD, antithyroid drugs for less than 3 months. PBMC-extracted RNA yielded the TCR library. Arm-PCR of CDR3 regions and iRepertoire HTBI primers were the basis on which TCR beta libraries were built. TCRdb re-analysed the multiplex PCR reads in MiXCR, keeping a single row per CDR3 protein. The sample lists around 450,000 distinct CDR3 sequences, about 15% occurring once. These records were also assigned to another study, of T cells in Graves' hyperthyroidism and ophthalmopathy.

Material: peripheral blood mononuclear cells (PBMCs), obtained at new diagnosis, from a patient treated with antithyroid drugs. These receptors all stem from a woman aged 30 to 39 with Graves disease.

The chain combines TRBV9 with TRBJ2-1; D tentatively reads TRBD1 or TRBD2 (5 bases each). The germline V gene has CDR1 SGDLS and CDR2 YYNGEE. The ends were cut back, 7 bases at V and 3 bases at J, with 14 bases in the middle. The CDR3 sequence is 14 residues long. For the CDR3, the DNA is TGTGCCAGCCGGGGCCCCGGACTCTACAATGAGCAGTTCTTC. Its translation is CASRGPGLYNEQFF. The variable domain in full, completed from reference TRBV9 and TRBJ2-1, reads DSGVTQTPKHLITATGQRVTLRCSPRSGDLSVYWYQQSLDQGLQFLIQYYNGEERAKGNILERFSAQQFPDLHSELNLSSLELGDSALYFCASRGPGLYNEQFFGPGTRLTVL.

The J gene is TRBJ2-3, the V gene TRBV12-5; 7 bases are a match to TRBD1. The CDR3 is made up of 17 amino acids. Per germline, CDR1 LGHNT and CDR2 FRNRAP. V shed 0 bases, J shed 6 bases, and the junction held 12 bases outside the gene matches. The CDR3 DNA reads TGTGCTAGTGGTTTGGTAATAAGACAGGGACAATCGGATACGCAGTATTTT. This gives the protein CASGLVIRQGQSDTQYF.

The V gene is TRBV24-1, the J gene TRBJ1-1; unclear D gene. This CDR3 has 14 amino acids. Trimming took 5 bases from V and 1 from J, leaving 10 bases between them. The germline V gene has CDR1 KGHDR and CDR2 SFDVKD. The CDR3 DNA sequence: TGTGCCACCAGTGGGTCCGGGGAGAACACTGAAGCTTTCTTT. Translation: CATSGSGENTEAFF.

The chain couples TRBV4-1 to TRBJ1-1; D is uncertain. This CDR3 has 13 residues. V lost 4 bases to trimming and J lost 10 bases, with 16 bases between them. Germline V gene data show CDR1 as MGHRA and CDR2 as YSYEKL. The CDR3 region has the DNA TGCGCCAGCAGCCCCATTACATACTACGGAGCTTTCTTT. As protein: CASSPITYYGAFF.

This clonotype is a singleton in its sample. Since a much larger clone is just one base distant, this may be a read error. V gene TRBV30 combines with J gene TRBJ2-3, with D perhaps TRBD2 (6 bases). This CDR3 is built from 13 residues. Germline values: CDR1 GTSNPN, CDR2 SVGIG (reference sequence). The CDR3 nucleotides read TGTGCCTCGAGTTCGACGGGAGCCTCCACGCAGTATTTT. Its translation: CASSSTGASTQYF.

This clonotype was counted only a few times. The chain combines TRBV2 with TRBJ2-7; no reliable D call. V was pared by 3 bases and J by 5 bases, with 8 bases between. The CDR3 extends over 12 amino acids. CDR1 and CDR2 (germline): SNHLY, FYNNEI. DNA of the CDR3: TGTGCCAGCAGTGATCTGGGCCACGAGCAGTACTTC. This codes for CASSDLGHEQYF.

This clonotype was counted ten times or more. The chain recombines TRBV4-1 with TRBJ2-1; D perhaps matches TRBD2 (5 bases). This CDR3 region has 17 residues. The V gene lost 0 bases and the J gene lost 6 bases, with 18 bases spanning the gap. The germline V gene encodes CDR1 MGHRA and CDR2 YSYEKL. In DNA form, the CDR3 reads TGCGCCAGCAGCCAAGACCGCACTAGAATCCTGTCCAATGAGCAGTTCTTC. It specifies CASSQDRTRILSNEQFF.

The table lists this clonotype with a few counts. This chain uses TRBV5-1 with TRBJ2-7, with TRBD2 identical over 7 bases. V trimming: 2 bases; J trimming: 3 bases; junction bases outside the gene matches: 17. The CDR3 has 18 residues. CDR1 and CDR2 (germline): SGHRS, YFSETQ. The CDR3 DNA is TGCGCCAGCAGCTTAACTCCAAGCAGTCCAGGGAGGGTCTACGAGCAGTACTTC. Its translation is CASSLTPSSPGRVYEQYF.

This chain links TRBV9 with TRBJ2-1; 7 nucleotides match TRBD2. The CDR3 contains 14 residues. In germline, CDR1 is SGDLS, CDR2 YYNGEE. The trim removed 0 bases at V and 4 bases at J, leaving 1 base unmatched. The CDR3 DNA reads TGTGCCAGCAGCGTAGCTAGCGGATACAATGAGCAGTTCTTC. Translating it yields CASSVASGYNEQFF.

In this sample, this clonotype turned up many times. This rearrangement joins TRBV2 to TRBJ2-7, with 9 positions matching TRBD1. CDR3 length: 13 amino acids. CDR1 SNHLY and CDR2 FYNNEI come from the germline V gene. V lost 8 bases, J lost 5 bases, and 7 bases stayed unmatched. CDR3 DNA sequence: TGTGCCAGCGGTCGGACAGGGGTAGACGAGCAGTACTTC. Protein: CASGRTGVDEQYF.

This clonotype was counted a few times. The CDR3 DNA sequence: TGTGCCAGCAGCTTTGTGGCTGAGCAGTTCTTC. It specifies CASSFVAEQFF. The chain links TRBV7-9 to TRBJ2-1; D is unclear. The germline V gene encodes CDR1 SEHNR and CDR2 FQNEAQ (reference sequence). Trimming shortened V by 3 bases and J by 9 bases, and 6 bases separated the two germline ends. The CDR3 is 11 amino acids.

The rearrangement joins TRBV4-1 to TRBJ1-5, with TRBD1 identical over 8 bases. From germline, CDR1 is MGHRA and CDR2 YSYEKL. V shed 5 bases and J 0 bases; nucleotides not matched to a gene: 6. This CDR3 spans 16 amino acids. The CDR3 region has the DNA TGCGCCAGCAGCAGATTCGGGACAGGTAGCAATCAGCCCCAGCATTTT. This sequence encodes CASSRFGTGSNQPQHF.

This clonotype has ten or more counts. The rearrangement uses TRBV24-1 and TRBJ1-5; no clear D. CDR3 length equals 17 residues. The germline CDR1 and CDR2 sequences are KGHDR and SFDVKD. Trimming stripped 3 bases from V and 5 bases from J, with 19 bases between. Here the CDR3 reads CATSDPVRAHVDQPQHF. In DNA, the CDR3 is TGTGCCACCAGTGATCCGGTCCGGGCGCATGTTGATCAGCCCCAGCATTTT.

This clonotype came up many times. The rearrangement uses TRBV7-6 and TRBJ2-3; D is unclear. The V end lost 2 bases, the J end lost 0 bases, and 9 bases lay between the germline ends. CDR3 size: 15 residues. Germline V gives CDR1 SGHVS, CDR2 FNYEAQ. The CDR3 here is CASSLNGFSTDTQYF. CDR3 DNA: TGTGCCAGCAGCTTAAATGGGTTCAGCACAGATACGCAGTATTTT.

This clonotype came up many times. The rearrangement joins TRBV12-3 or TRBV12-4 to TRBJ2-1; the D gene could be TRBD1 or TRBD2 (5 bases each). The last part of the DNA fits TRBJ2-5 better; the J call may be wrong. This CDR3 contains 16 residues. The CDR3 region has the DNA TGTGCCAGCAGTTTCGGAGGTGGCAGGGTACGGGAGACCCAGTACTTC. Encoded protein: CASSFGGGRVRETQYF.

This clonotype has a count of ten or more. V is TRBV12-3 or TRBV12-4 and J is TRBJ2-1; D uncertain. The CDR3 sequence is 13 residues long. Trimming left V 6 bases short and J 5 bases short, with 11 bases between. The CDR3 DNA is TGTGCCAGCAGCAGTCAGGAGAACAATGAGCAGTTCTTC. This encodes CASSSQENNEQFF.